This TCR beta chain was captured by sequencing in a study of PD-L1 blockade in urothelial cancer. The data were produced by immunoSEQ multiplex PCR, yet TCRdb's version contains in-frame clones alone and is incomplete. The sample shows about 50,000 clones, 87% of them seen only once. The diagnosis in patients was locally advanced or metastatic urothelial carcinoma. The CDR3 loop spans 15 amino acids. Looked up from germline, CDR1 is SGHRS and CDR2 is YFSETQ. V trimming: 4 bases; J trimming: 0 bases; junction bases outside the gene matches: 4. The V and J genes are TRBV5-1 and TRBJ2-3, with 8 bases lining up with TRBD1. Material: PBMCs, obtained around atezolizumab (anti-PD-L1) treatment. The TCR originated in a man in his 60s with urothelial cancer. The CDR3 coding sequence is TGCGCCAGCAGCCTACGGACAGGGAGCACAGATACGCAGTATTTT. Amino acids: CASSLRTGSTDTQYF.